These 26 T cell receptor beta chains originate from one sample sequenced in a study of blood T cell repertoires in COVID-19. Only in-frame clones appear in the TCRdb table, and some are missing; sequencing was by immunoSEQ multiplex PCR. The sample consists of over 150,000 clones, less than 90% of them appearing once. Sequencing was performed on PBMCs or T cells enriched from blood (not recorded which). The receptors shown here come from a woman aged 45-59 years who had recovered from COVID-19.

The chain uses TRBV4-1 and TRBJ1-1; 9 bases map to TRBD1. CDR3 length: 15 amino acids. The V segment lost 2 bases and the J segment 4 bases; nucleotides outside the gene matches: 5. The germline V gene has CDR1 MGHRA and CDR2 YSYEKL. The CDR3 DNA reads as TGCGCCAGCAGCCAACCACAGGGGGCAAGCACTGAAGCTTTCTTT. It translates to CASSQPQGASTEAFF.

CDR3 loop: CASSRPLPGLQETQYF. CDR3 in DNA: TGTGCCAGCTCACGTCCCCTACCAGGACTACAAGAGACCCAGTACTTC. V usage is TRBV18 and J usage is TRBJ2-5; D perhaps matches TRBD2 (6 bases). The CDR3 length is 16 residues. V dropped 4 bases and J dropped 2 bases, with 17 bases sitting between them. Germline V gene data show CDR1 as KGHSH and CDR2 as LQKENI.

This clone was counted between two and nine times. The gene calls are TRBV10-3 and TRBJ2-3; 9 nucleotides agree with TRBD2. CDR3 size: 14 residues. With V trimmed by 3 bases and J by 7 bases, 5 bases remained unmatched. Germline V gene lookup returns CDR1 ENHRY and CDR2 SYGVKD. The DNA for the CDR3 is TGTGCCATCAGTGAAAGCGGGAGGTCAAATACGCAGTATTTT. Translated: CAISESGRSNTQYF.

This clone was found a few times. V and J are TRBV11-2 and TRBJ2-7; TRBD1 agrees at 8 bases. CDR3 size: 13 residues. CDR1 is SGHAT, CDR2 FQNNGV, per germline. V was pared by 3 bases and J by 6 bases, with 4 bases of the junction left unmatched. CDR3 DNA: TGTGCCAGCAGCTTCGCGGACAGGGTCGAGCAGTACTTC. Protein: CASSFADRVEQYF.

The chain has TRBV2 and TRBJ1-6, with D unresolved. The CDR3 is 13 amino acids. V gave up 6 bases and J gave up 8 bases, with 11 bases separating them. Germline V CDR1 and CDR2: SNHLY, FYNNEI. The CDR3 loop is CASRSGRDSPLHF. The CDR3 DNA reads as TGTGCCAGCAGATCCGGGAGGGATTCACCCCTCCACTTT. Full variable domain (remainder filled in from reference TRBV2 and TRBJ1-6): EPEVTQTPSHQVTQMGQEVILRCVPISNHLYFYWYRQILGQKVEFLVSFYNNEISEKSEIFDDQFSVERPDGSNFTLKIRSTKLEDSAMYFCASRSGRDSPLHFGNGTRLTVT.

This clone was recorded a few times. The rearrangement links TRBV2 to TRBJ1-1; a possible D gene is TRBD1 (6 bases). The CDR3 has 11 residues. Germline V gives CDR1 SNHLY, CDR2 FYNNEI. V lost 7 bases and J 9 bases, leaving 12 bases between the germline ends. CDR3 sequence (DNA): TGTGCCAGCATGGGGGGGCAGCAAGCTTTCTTT. As protein: CASMGGQQAFF. Drawing the rest from reference TRBV2 and TRBJ1-1, the complete variable domain is EPEVTQTPSHQVTQMGQEVILRCVPISNHLYFYWYRQILGQKVEFLVSFYNNEISEKSEIFDDQFSVERPDGSNFTLKIRSTKLEDSAMYFCASMGGQQAFFGQGTRLTVV.

The chain is built from TRBV7-2 and TRBJ2-5; a weak D match, TRBD2 (5 bases). CDR3 length: 14 residues. V shed 0 bases and J shed 5 bases, with 10 bases lying between them. Germline lookup yields CDR1 SGHTA and CDR2 FQGNSA. The CDR3 spells CASSLAGDGETQYF. DNA for the CDR3: TGTGCCAGCAGCTTAGCGGGAGACGGTGAGACCCAGTACTTC.

The J gene is TRBJ2-1, the V gene TRBV29-1; 8 bases are a match to TRBD2. This CDR3 is 13 amino acids long. V trimming: 7 bases; J trimming: 4 bases; junction bases outside the gene matches: 6. From germline, CDR1 is SQVTM and CDR2 ANQGSEA. Here the CDR3 DNA reads TGCAGCGCCTCGGGCGGGAGGTACAATGAGCAGTTCTTC. Protein product: CSASGGRYNEQFF.

The rearrangement links TRBV27 to TRBJ2-6; possible D gene TRBD1, 5 bases. Germline CDR1 and CDR2: MNHEY and SMNVEV (reference sequence). The V end was cut by 7 bases, the J end by 0 bases, with 13 bases between. The CDR3 runs to 16 residues. The CDR3 sequence: CASMPGLTSGANVLTF. CDR3 nucleotide sequence: TGTGCCAGCATGCCAGGGCTAACCTCTGGGGCCAACGTCCTGACTTTC.

The rearrangement links TRBV5-1 to TRBJ2-2; D may be TRBD1 (6 bases). In germline, CDR1 is SGHRS, CDR2 YFSETQ. The CDR3 sequence is 16 residues long. Trimming removed 3 bases from V and 0 bases from J, with 12 bases in between. The chain's CDR3 is CASSWTGTPNTGELFF. The CDR3 region has the DNA TGCGCCAGCAGCTGGACCGGGACACCGAACACCGGGGAGCTGTTTTTT. The whole variable domain, filled in from reference TRBV5-1 and TRBJ2-2, reads KAGVTQTPRYLIKTRGQQVTLSCSPISGHRSVSWYQQTPGQGLQFLFEYFSETQRNKGNFPGRFSGRQFSNSRSEMNVSTLELGDSALYLCASSWTGTPNTGELFFGEGSRLTVL.

This rearrangement joins TRBV15 to TRBJ2-3, with TRBD2 identical over 8 bases. This CDR3 contains 14 residues. Germline assignment: CDR1 LNHNV and CDR2 YYDKDF (reference sequence). Germline trimming cut 11 bases from V and 8 bases from J; bases unmatched to any gene: 15. In DNA form, the CDR3 reads TGTGCCGCGGCTCCGGAGCGGGAGTTCGGTACGCAGTATTTT. Its protein product is CAAAPEREFGTQYF.

In DNA, the CDR3 is TGTGCCACCAGTGATCCCTCCACCAGCTACAATGAGCAGTTCTTC. It yields the protein CATSDPSTSYNEQFF. The genes are TRBV24-1 and TRBJ2-1; D is unclear. V dropped 3 bases and J dropped 3 bases, with 11 bases sitting between them. Germline CDR1 and CDR2: KGHDR and SFDVKD. CDR3 size: 15 residues.

This chain connects TRBV7-9 to TRBJ2-7; 7 bases fit TRBD2. Germline V lookup: CDR1 SEHNR, CDR2 FQNEAQ (reference sequence). J lost 2 bases, V lost 5 bases, and 3 bases had no gene match. The CDR3 has 13 residues. CDR3 loop: CASSRSGTYEQYF. In DNA form, the CDR3 reads TGTGCCAGCAGCCGAAGCGGGACCTACGAGCAGTACTTC.

The CDR3 sequence: CASSPRQGWNMNTEAFF. In nucleotides, the CDR3 is TGTGCCAGCAGCCCTCGACAGGGCTGGAACATGAACACTGAAGCTTTCTTT. The rearrangement links TRBV11-2 to TRBJ1-1; 7 bases are shared with TRBD1. This CDR3 region has 17 residues. V lost 5 bases, J lost 0 bases, and 12 bases stayed unmatched. Germline CDR1 SGHAT, CDR2 FQNNGV.

The chain recombines TRBV5-1 with TRBJ1-3; no definite D call. The CDR3 sequence is 15 residues long. Germline V lookup: CDR1 SGHRS, CDR2 YFSETQ. The V end was cut by 0 bases, the J end by 0 bases, with 7 bases between. Here the CDR3 reads CASSLELSSGNTIYF. For the CDR3, the DNA is TGCGCCAGCAGCTTGGAGCTTAGCTCTGGAAACACCATATATTTT.

The chain links TRBV10-3 to TRBJ2-1; 8 nucleotides line up with TRBD2. The J segment lost 0 bases and the V segment lost 4 bases, leaving 2 bases of the junction unmatched. The CDR3 is 15 residues long. CDR1 and CDR2 (germline): ENHRY, SYGVKD. In DNA form, the CDR3 reads TGTGCCATCAGTGGCGCGGGAGGCTCCTACAATGAGCAGTTCTTC. As protein: CAISGAGGSYNEQFF.

The V and J genes are TRBV24-1 and TRBJ2-1; TRBD2 aligns across 15 bases. From germline, CDR1 is KGHDR and CDR2 SFDVKD. The CDR3 has 18 residues. J was trimmed by 8 bases and V by 4 bases; bases with no gene match: 11. The CDR3 here is CATSDLRGLAGGQDEQFF. Written as DNA, the CDR3 is TGTGCCACCAGTGACCTGAGGGGACTAGCGGGAGGCCAGGATGAGCAGTTCTTC.

V is TRBV30 and J is TRBJ2-3, with 7 bases lining up with TRBD2. CDR3 size: 13 residues. Trimming cost V 3 bases and J 4 bases; bases outside gene matches: 4. The germline gives CDR1 GTSNPN, CDR2 SVGIG (reference sequence). The CDR3: CAWRTAGADTQYF. CDR3 nucleotides: TGTGCCTGGAGGACGGCGGGGGCAGATACGCAGTATTTT. Using reference TRBV30 and TRBJ2-3 for the parts outside the CDR3, the full variable domain is SQTIHQWPATLVQPVGSPLSLECTVEGTSNPNLYWYRQAAGRGLQLLFYSVGIGQISSEVPQNLSASRPQDRQFILSSKKLLLSDSGFYLCAWRTAGADTQYFGPGTRLTVL.

The J gene is TRBJ2-2, the V gene TRBV5-4; tentative D call: TRBD1 (6 bases). Germline CDR1 reads SGHNT; CDR2 reads YYREEE (reference sequence). There are 15 residues in the CDR3. V dropped 3 bases and J dropped 1 base, with 10 bases sitting between them. The CDR3: CASSSTDRNTGELFF. The CDR3 DNA sequence: TGTGCCAGCAGCTCAACGGACAGGAACACCGGGGAGCTGTTTTTT.

The sample holds one count of this clone. The chain recombines TRBV11-2 with TRBJ2-7; TRBD2 matches at 7 bases. V shed 1 base and J 2 bases; nucleotides not matched to a gene: 2. Germline V gives CDR1 SGHAT, CDR2 FQNNGV. The length of the CDR3 is 14 residues. The CDR3 DNA sequence: TGTGCCAGCAGCTTAGGCGGGAGAACCTACGAGCAGTACTTC. Its translation: CASSLGGRTYEQYF. Variable domain in full (rest from reference TRBV11-2 and TRBJ2-7): EAGVAQSPRYKIIEKRQSVAFWCNPISGHATLYWYQQILGQGPKLLIQFQNNGVVDDSQLPKDRFSAERLKGVDSTLKIQPAKLEDSAVYLCASSLGGRTYEQYFGPGTRLTVT.

The genes are TRBV3-1 (or the pseudogene TRBV3-2) and TRBJ2-1, with 7 bases matching TRBD2. Trimming removed 0 bases from V and 0 bases from J; junction bases left unmatched: 5. The germline V gene encodes CDR1 LGHDT and CDR2 YNNKEL (reference sequence). The CDR3 covers 17 residues. CDR3 nucleotides: TGTGCCAGCAGCCAAGATTGGCTAGCGGACTCCTACAATGAGCAGTTCTTC. Translation: CASSQDWLADSYNEQFF.

This clone turned up a few times. The rearrangement joins TRBV24-1 to TRBJ2-7; 7 nucleotides match TRBD2. CDR3 length: 14 residues. In germline, CDR1 is KGHDR, CDR2 SFDVKD. Trimming removed 3 bases from V and 2 bases from J; junction bases left unmatched: 3. The CDR3 loop is CATSDGGRAYEQYF. CDR3 coding DNA: TGTGCCACCAGTGATGGCGGGAGAGCCTACGAGCAGTACTTC.

V gene TRBV7-8 combines with J gene TRBJ1-1, with 9 bases aligning to TRBD1. The V segment lost 5 bases and the J segment 2 bases; nucleotides outside the gene matches: 6. The CDR3 is 15 amino acids. CDR1 and CDR2 (germline): SGHVS, FQNEAQ. The CDR3 region has the DNA TGTGCCAGCAGCCTCCAACAGGGGGCTAACACTGAAGCTTTCTTT. Protein sequence: CASSLQQGANTEAFF.

This chain uses TRBV28 with TRBJ1-2, with D possibly being TRBD1 (6 bases). The CDR3 has 14 amino acids. V was shortened by 7 bases and J by 7 bases, with 19 bases between the two germline ends. Per germline, CDR1 MDHEN and CDR2 SYDVKM. CDR3 sequence: CASNQQGALGGYTF. CDR3 nucleotides: TGTGCCAGCAACCAACAGGGAGCCCTCGGTGGCTACACCTTC.

V gene TRBV27 combines with J gene TRBJ1-2; D gene unclear. V was clipped by 0 bases and J by 8 bases, with 10 bases between them. This CDR3 is 13 amino acids long. Germline assignment: CDR1 MNHEY and CDR2 SMNVEV (reference sequence). CDR3 protein: CASSLSAGGGYTF. The CDR3 DNA reads as TGTGCCAGCAGTTTATCGGCAGGTGGAGGCTACACCTTC.

V gene TRBV28 combines with J gene TRBJ2-5; perhaps TRBD2 as D (6 bases). Germline-derived CDR1 and CDR2 are MDHEN and SYDVKM. V shed 5 bases and J shed 0 bases, with 13 bases lying between them. The CDR3 is made up of 15 amino acids. CDR3 protein: CASSRDWANQETQYF. Written as DNA, the CDR3 is TGTGCCAGCAGTAGGGACTGGGCTAACCAAGAGACCCAGTACTTC. Using reference TRBV28 and TRBJ2-5 for the parts outside the CDR3, the full variable domain is DVKVTQSSRYLVKRTGEKVFLECVQDMDHENMFWYRQDPGLGLRLIYFSYDVKMKEKGDIPEGYSVSREKKERFSLILESASTNQTSMYLCASSRDWANQETQYFGPGTRLLVL.